This record covers a single T cell receptor (beta chain). Libraries were prepared by immunoSEQ multiplex PCR; TCRdb keeps only in-frame clonotypes and omits some of them. Of over 100,000 clones listed, approximately 90% are singletons. V was trimmed by 5 bases and J by 1 base, leaving 22 bases between them. CDR3 length: 18 amino acids. The V gene's germline CDR1 is SNHLY and CDR2 FYNNEI. These data belong to a study of control samples from healthy donors and cancer patients. Sequences were obtained from blood. This clonotype originated in a woman aged 45-60 years in good health. This chain joins TRBV2 and TRBJ2-3; D may be TRBD2 (6 bases). The CDR3 sequence is CASSRTPGQEGGTDTQYF. Here the CDR3 DNA reads TGTGCCAGCAGTCGGACCCCGGGCCAGGAGGGAGGCACAGATACGCAGTATTTT.